These T cell receptor beta chains were read from a single sample in a study of cytomegalovirus exposure and HLA in healthy donors. The table came from immunoSEQ multiplex PCR; TCRdb's copy has only in-frame clones and leaves some out. This sample has some 150,000 clones, with roughly 91% found just once. The sequencing sample was made of PBMCs. All receptors come from a woman aged 18-29 years in good health and CMV-seropositive. CDR3s leave out the opening cysteine and the closing phenylalanine or tryptophan. Only some rows state a clone size, as once, few, many or a class for expanded clones.

CDR3aa | v_gene | abundance
ASSSQGANEQF | TRBV28 | .
ASSLEREQF | TRBV5-1 | .
ASSDIIGETQY | TRBV19 | .
ASSLSGGASYEQY | TRBV27 | .
SVRAGGETQY | TRBV29-1 | .
ASLTASNQPQH | TRBV6-1 | .
ASSPGLNDQPQH | TRBV28 | few
ASSRGPGDTEAF | TRBV5-4 | .
ASSLPGTIAAGEQY | TRBV13 | .
ASSARLAGGAETQY | TRBV21-1 | .
ASSRGQGSEAF | TRBV6-5 | once
ASSLKTGSEKLF | TRBV7-2 | .
SADRVGGYT | TRBV20-1 | .
ASSPSITSGRDEQF | TRBV18 | few
ASSPGEGDTQY | TRBV19 | .
ASSGRGPGGNYGYT | TRBV6-1 | .
ASSTTGAGELF | TRBV19 | .
ASSLSISDEQF | TRBV11-2 | few
ASSLASGGG | TRBV11-3 | .
ASSFSSGYNEQF | TRBV28 | .
ASSLAGVGQPQH | TRBV5-1 | .
ASSGRVHNEQF | TRBV27 | .
AISPLMREGNNEQF | TRBV10-3 | .
ASSLSGTSGITSTDTQY | TRBV11-2 | .
ASSVAGVDNEQY | TRBV9 | once
ASSRGDTEYTGELF | TRBV5-8 | few
ASSLALQGNEQF | TRBV5-1 | .
ASSQGTLAGGVEQF | TRBV4-3 | .
ASSLTSGSKEQY | TRBV6-6 | .
ASSSQWTSGTDTQY | TRBV5-5 | .
ASSLASGTYNEQF | TRBV5-1 | .
ASTKTGSNTEAF | TRBV11-3 | .
ASSPRDWRPNEQF | TRBV11-3 | .
ASSLGDRGPHEQY | TRBV5-1 | .
ARLDRDWHYGYT | TRBV28 | .
ASTEMDTQY | TRBV7-9 | .
AWRGQGNQPQH | TRBV30 | few
ASRAGTLYEQY | TRBV6-1 | .
ASIAGQSYEQY | TRBV14 | .
ASSPWDRETGELF | TRBV14 | .
ASRRTGNGQPQH | TRBV28 | .
AISTTGSGYT | TRBV10-3 | .
ASSYSGRGAEKLF | TRBV6-5 | once
ASSSASGAGYT | TRBV27 | once
ASTALPGLQGTDTQY | TRBV27 | .
ASSLIAGTDTQY | TRBV5-6 | .
ASSGREQGRFMNTEAF | TRBV6-1 | once
ASSAWRREKLF | TRBV6-1 | .
SVSKQGNTYTDTQY | TRBV29-1 | .